The clone carrying this T cell receptor beta chain was picked up a small number of times. The PCR contained 60 Vbeta and 13 Jbeta primers. The data were produced by immunoSEQ multiplex PCR, yet TCRdb's version contains in-frame clones alone and is incomplete. Here the sample spans under 300,000 clones, about 75% being singletons. Germline V gives CDR1 SGDLS, CDR2 YYNGEE. The CDR3 is made up of 18 amino acids. V was clipped by 4 bases and J by 6 bases; unmatched bases: 14. This sample was taken from a study of cytomegalovirus exposure and HLA in healthy donors. The chain is built from TRBV9 and TRBJ2-1; TRBD2 aligns across 12 bases. The TCR was taken from a female donor in good health and CMV-seronegative. The sample comprised PBMCs. The CDR3 bases are TGTGCCAGCAGCCTTCCAACCCGACTAGCGGGAGTAGGCAATGAGCAGTTCTTC. This gives the protein CASSLPTRLAGVGNEQFF.